The TCR beta chain described here comes from a study of blood T cell repertoires in COVID-19. Study context: The study drew acute and convalescent COVID-19 samples from the United States, Italy and Spain. T cells, B-cell-depleted T cells, or PBMCs supplied cDNA or gDNA.

The CDR3 spans 14 residues. Looked up from germline, CDR1 is SGHRS and CDR2 is YFSETQ. Between the trimmed V and J ends, which lost 1 base and 2 bases, there was a span of 4 bases. Under the authors' procedure: How many nucleated cells were present was estimated from reference gene primer amplification. The table came from immunoSEQ multiplex PCR; TCRdb's copy has only in-frame clones and leaves some out. V and J calls and clone size are copied from that table; D and trimming were computed from the DNA. The sample contains 390,000 or so clones, roughly 88% of which appear only once. The receptor was derived from a woman younger than 45 with active or convalescent COVID-19. Sequencing used peripheral blood. The rearrangement links TRBV5-1 to TRBJ2-6; D is undetermined. The CDR3 sequence: CASSLSTGANVLTF. The CDR3, as DNA: TGCGCCAGCAGCTTGTCTACTGGGGCCAACGTCCTGACTTTC.